The rows below give T cell receptor beta chains drawn from one sample of a study of control samples from healthy donors and cancer patients. The repertoire was sequenced with immunoSEQ multiplex PCR; TCRdb's copy has only in-frame clones and lacks some. Among about 140,000 clones listed, approximately 94% were seen once. Specimen: blood. The receptors here all came from a man aged 35-49 years in good health. Both conserved end residues are part of each CDR3. D genes are given only for firm matches. Not all rows give a size; the values are once, few, many and, for expanded clones, a class.

TRBV4-2	once	-	TRBJ1-2	TGTGCCAGCAGCCAAAATATCGGTACAAGTGATGGCTACACCTTC	CASSQNIGTSDGYTF
TRBV7-9	-	-	TRBJ2-7	TGTGCCAGCAGCTCCCCGGGGCGGGACTCCTACGAGCAGTACTTC	CASSSPGRDSYEQYF
TRBV11-2	-	TRBD1	TRBJ1-1	TGTGCCAGCAGCTTCACAGGGGGTCGCACTGAAGCTTTCTTT	CASSFTGGRTEAFF
TRBV28	-	-	TRBJ1-6	TGTGCCAGCAGTTTAATAATCGGCCGGGCTTTCACCTTT	CASSLIIGRAFTF
TRBV6-5	once	TRBD1	TRBJ2-3	TGTGCCAGCAGTTCACAGGGGGCCCGCACAGATACGCAGTATTTT	CASSSQGARTDTQYF
TRBV29-1	-	-	TRBJ2-5	TGCAGCGTTGAATCCCCGATGACACAAGAGACCCAGTACTTC	CSVESPMTQETQYF
TRBV5-1	-	TRBD1	TRBJ2-7	TGCGCCAGCAGCCCGGGACAGGGGTTGGTCAATTACGAGCAGTACTTC	CASSPGQGLVNYEQYF
TRBV5-1	-	-	TRBJ2-7	TGCGCCAGCAGCTTGTATCAGGCCTACGAGCAGTACTTC	CASSLYQAYEQYF
TRBV10-3	once	-	TRBJ1-3	TGTGCCATCAGTAAGGGAAAGGAAAACACCATATATTTT	CAISKGKENTIYF
TRBV19	-	TRBD1	TRBJ2-7	TGTGCCAGTAGTATCTCGGGACAGGGCTCCTACGAGCAGTACTTC	CASSISGQGSYEQYF
TRBV7-9	-	-	TRBJ2-7	TGTGCCAGCAGCTCATACATGAGGGGCTACGAGCAGTACTTC	CASSSYMRGYEQYF
TRBV24-1	-	-	TRBJ1-1	TGTGCCTCCGCCGGGGGTTCGAACACTGAAGCTTTCTTT	CASAGGSNTEAFF
TRBV5-6	-	-	TRBJ1-5	TGTGCCAGCAGCTTGGGCCATCTGGGCAATCAGCCCCAGCATTTT	CASSLGHLGNQPQHF
TRBV25-1	-	-	TRBJ1-3	TGTGCCAGTAGGGAGGGGTACACCATATATTTT	CASREGYTIYF
TRBV15	few	-	TRBJ2-6	TGTGCCACCAGCAACAGGGCTGGGGCCAACGTCCTGACTTTC	CATSNRAGANVLTF
TRBV6-5	-	-	TRBJ1-6	TGTGCCAGCAGGGGAACAGGGAATTCACCCCTCCACTTT	CASRGTGNSPLHF
TRBV7-8	-	TRBD1	TRBJ1-6	TGTGCCAGCAGCCCCGGGACAGGGGAAAATTCACCCCTCCACTTT	CASSPGTGENSPLHF
TRBV6-6	-	TRBD1	TRBJ2-7	TGTGCCAGCAGTTCGGGACAGGGGACCTACGAGCAGTACTTC	CASSSGQGTYEQYF
TRBV18	-	-	TRBJ1-6	TGTGCCAGCTCGTTATCAGGGATTGATAATTCACCCCTCCACTTT	CASSLSGIDNSPLHF
TRBV6-2/TRBV6-3	-	-	TRBJ2-7	TGTGCCAGCAGTTACTCGGGGACACTGACGTCCGAGCAGTACTTC	CASSYSGTLTSEQYF
TRBV4-3	-	-	TRBJ1-4	TGCGCCAGCAGCCCGCAAACACAGGGAGGGCCGAATGAAAAACTGTTTTTT	CASSPQTQGGPNEKLFF
TRBV11-2	-	-	TRBJ2-1	TGTGCCAGCAGCTCCTCGAGGCAGTTGGGGTACAATGAGCAGTTCTTC	CASSSSRQLGYNEQFF
TRBV28	-	-	TRBJ1-5	TGTGCCAGCAGTTTAAGGACATTCAGGGGCGGGGGTCAGCCCCAGCATTTT	CASSLRTFRGGGQPQHF
TRBV11-2	-	-	TRBJ2-5	TGTGCCAGCAGCGATCGTGGGTTCCAAGAGACCCAGTACTTC	CASSDRGFQETQYF
TRBV9	-	-	TRBJ2-1	TGTGCCAGCAGCGTAAAGGGGACACAGATAGCCAATGAGCAGTTCTTC	CASSVKGTQIANEQFF
TRBV11-3	-	TRBD2	TRBJ2-1	TGTGCCAGCAGCTCGCTAGCGGGAGGACTCAATGAGCAGTTCTTC	CASSSLAGGLNEQFF
TRBV12-3/TRBV12-4	-	-	TRBJ1-2	TGTGCCAGCAGTCGGGACATCCCGGGGTACACCTTC	CASSRDIPGYTF
TRBV28	once	TRBD1	TRBJ2-7	TGTGCCAGCAGTCCTGGGACAGGGCGTCGCGAGCAGTACTTC	CASSPGTGRREQYF
TRBV3-1/TRBV3-2	-	TRBD2	TRBJ2-3	TGTGCCAGCAGCGGGACTAGCGGAACAGATACGCAGTATTTT	CASSGTSGTDTQYF
TRBV3-1/TRBV3-2	-	-	TRBJ2-3	TGTGCCAGCACCCCCTCCCTTCCTACGCGCACAGATACGCAGTATTTT	CASTPSLPTRTDTQYF
TRBV13	once	-	TRBJ2-6	TGTGCCAGCAGTTCTAGACAGTTCTCGGGCAACGTCCTGACTTTC	CASSSRQFSGNVLTF